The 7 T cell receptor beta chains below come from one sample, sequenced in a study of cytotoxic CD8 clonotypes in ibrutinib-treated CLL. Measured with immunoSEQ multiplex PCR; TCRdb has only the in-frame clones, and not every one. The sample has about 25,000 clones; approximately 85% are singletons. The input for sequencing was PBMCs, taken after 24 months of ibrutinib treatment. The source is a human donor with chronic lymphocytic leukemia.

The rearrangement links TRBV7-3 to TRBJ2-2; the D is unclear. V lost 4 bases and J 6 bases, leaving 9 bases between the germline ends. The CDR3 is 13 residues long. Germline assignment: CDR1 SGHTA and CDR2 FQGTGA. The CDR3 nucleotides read TGTGCCAGCAGCTCGAAACTCTCCGGGGAGCTGTTTTTT. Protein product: CASSSKLSGELFF.

CDR3 nucleotide sequence: TGTGCCATCTTCGGGACAGACTATGGCTACACCTTC. Translating gives CAIFGTDYGYTF. This sequence joins TRBV10-3 and TRBJ1-2; 7 bases agree with TRBD1. The germline V gene has CDR1 ENHRY and CDR2 SYGVKD. This CDR3 region has 12 residues. With V trimmed by 8 bases and J by 3 bases, 3 bases remained unmatched.

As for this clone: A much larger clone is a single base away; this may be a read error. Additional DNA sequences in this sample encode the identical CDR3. The CDR3 coding sequence is TGTGCCAGCAGCGTAGGGACAGACAATCAGCCCCAGCATTTT. It is translated as CASSVGTDNQPQHF. The J gene is TRBJ1-5, the V gene TRBV9; possible D gene TRBD1, 6 bases. Germline V gene sequence: CDR1 SGDLS, CDR2 YYNGEE. This CDR3 has 14 residues. The V end was cut by 0 bases, the J end by 3 bases, with 7 bases between.

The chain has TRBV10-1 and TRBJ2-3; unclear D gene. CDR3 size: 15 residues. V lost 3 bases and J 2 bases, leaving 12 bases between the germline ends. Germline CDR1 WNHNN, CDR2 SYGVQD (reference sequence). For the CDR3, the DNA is TGCGCCAGCAGTGAACGGGTAGGACCCACAGATACGCAGTATTTT. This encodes CASSERVGPTDTQYF.

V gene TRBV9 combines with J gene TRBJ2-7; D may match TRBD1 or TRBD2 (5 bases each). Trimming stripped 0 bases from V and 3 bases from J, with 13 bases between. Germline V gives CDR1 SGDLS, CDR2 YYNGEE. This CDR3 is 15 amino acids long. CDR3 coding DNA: TGTGCCAGCAGCGTAGGGTTCGGGACCCGCTACGAGCAGTACTTC. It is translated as CASSVGFGTRYEQYF.

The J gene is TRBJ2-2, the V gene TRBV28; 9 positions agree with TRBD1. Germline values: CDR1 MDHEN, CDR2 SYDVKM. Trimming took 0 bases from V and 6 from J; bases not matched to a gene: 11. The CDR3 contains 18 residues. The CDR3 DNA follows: TGTGCCAGCAGTTTATGGGGACAGGGAGGGAAAAAGGCCGGGGAGCTGTTTTTT. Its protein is CASSLWGQGGKKAGELFF.

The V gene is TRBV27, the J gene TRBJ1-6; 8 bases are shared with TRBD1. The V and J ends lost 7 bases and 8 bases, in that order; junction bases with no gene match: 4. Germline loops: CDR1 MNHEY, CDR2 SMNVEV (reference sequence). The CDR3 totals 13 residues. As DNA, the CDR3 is TGTGCCAGCACAGCGACAGGGGATTCACCCCTCCACTTT. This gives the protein CASTATGDSPLHF.